The clone carrying this T cell receptor (beta chain) was counted between two and nine times. The data were obtained in a study of radiotherapy plus CTLA-4 blockade in lung cancer. The protocol was immunoSEQ multiplex PCR, while the TCRdb copy is restricted to in-frame clones and leaves out a portion. Here the sample spans approximately 78,000 clones, roughly three quarters being singletons. CDR3 length: 11 residues. V lost 7 bases and J lost 1, with 2 bases in between. The V gene's germline CDR1 is MGHDK and CDR2 SYGVNS. The V and J genes are TRBV25-1 and TRBJ1-3, with unresolved D. Sequenced here: peripheral blood, sampled from a patient treated with radiotherapy plus ipilimumab. This clonotype was obtained from a human donor with non-small cell lung cancer who had a complete response to radiotherapy plus ipilimumab. In DNA form, the CDR3 reads TGTGCCAGCAAATCTGGAAACACCATATATTTT. Its protein product is CASKSGNTIYF.